This T cell receptor (beta chain) came from a study of chemoradiotherapy in HPV16-positive cancers. General study findings and limits: For HPV16-positive patients, expanding HPV-responsive T cells associated with longer recurrence-free survival. Non-HPV-specific T cells did not expand in tumors during treatment, whereas candidate HPV-specific clones and E7-related motifs did. Functional assays defining HPV-specific T cells used only a couple of HPV16-positive patients.

Using immunoSEQ multiplex PCR, the repertoire was profiled, and TCRdb retains in-frame clones only, with some absent. The table lists 7,500 to 10,000 clones, roughly 72% of them singletons. This clone was recorded only once. Antigen specificity is unknown. Sample collection occurred from a patient who underwent chemoradiotherapy. This TCR came from a human donor with HPV-associated anogenital cancer.

CDR3 coding DNA: TGTGCCAGCTCAATAGCACAGGGGGCTAATGCTCCTGAAGCTTTCTTT. Translation: CASSIAQGANAPEAFF. The chain uses TRBV18 and TRBJ1-1; 9 bases fit TRBD1. The CDR3 consists of 16 residues. With V trimmed by 5 bases and J by 6 bases, 13 bases remained unmatched. Germline CDR1 and CDR2: KGHSH and LQKENI.